Reported below is one T cell receptor beta chain. This clone showed up just a few times. The antigen it binds to is not known. Base qualities were left out, and no much larger clone turns up one base away. The time point label of this sample denotes: pretreatment peripheral blood. The cohort comprised around 30 patients with locally advanced or metastatic urothelial carcinoma treated at Memorial Sloan Kettering on a trial protocol. Peripheral blood mononuclear cells were collected pretreatment and during treatment, at between 1 and 8 total time points per patient. The Qiagen DNeasy Blood extraction kit was used to purify genomic DNA from total PBMCs and tumor samples. PBMCs were collected pretreatment and during treatment and were isolated and stored as previously described. These data are taken from a study of PD-L1 blockade in urothelial cancer (dated by TCRdb to the late 2010s). In terms of the full investigation: Therapy was started in 2014 for all patients, and atezolizumab 1,200 mg was administered intravenously every 3 weeks. About 90% of the roughly 29 patients were identified as males with urothelial cancer of bladder origin, and a prior smoking history was reported by 18 of 29 patients. An ECOG performance status of 0 or 1 was recorded for the patients, and 0 to 3 prior chemotherapy regimens had been received by the patients. Blood samples were analyzed at two time points: 3 weeks after treatment start (second dose) and 6 weeks after treatment start. Blood samples gave median yields of approximately 130,000 T cells and 82,636 unique TCRs, along with a median clonality of approximately 0.084. An exploratory multi-omic analysis was conducted of the somatic, immune and clinical correlates of response to PD-L1 blockade with atezolizumab in urothelial cancer. Pretreatment tumor samples, along with matched peripheral blood serially collected before and after atezolizumab treatment, were subjected to TCR sequencing. Durable clinical benefit meant progression-free survival longer than 6 months, and TCR features were also tested against progression-free and overall survival. Whole exome sequencing and RNA sequencing of pretreatment tumors were performed alongside TCR sequencing in the same patients. Eight or nine patients reached durable clinical benefit, while 20 to 25 patients did not. Pretreatment blood TCR-seq was available for around 29 patients, at least one posttreatment blood collection was obtained for about 24 patients, and tumor TCR-seq was available for about 24 patients. The investigation overall reported the following: Greater expansion of tumor-associated TCR clones in peripheral blood 3 weeks after the start of treatment was observed in patients with durable benefit (n of about 20, p = 0.022). Because the sample size was small (n ≈ 31) and many of the analyses were exploratory, the results are meant to be hypothesis-generating. Improved progression-free and overall survival was found to be associated with pretreatment peripheral blood TCR clonality below the median.

Each PCR received spiked-in synthetic TCR analog templates so that absolute template abundance could be estimated from read counts. Using the immunoSEQ assay, TCRbeta CDR3 regions were amplified from genomic DNA with bias-controlled V and J gene primers. Rearranged TCRbeta segments were sequenced at approximately 20X coverage. The authors' analysis ran thus. Sequencing errors were corrected by clustering, and CDR3s were annotated against IMGT so that V, D and J genes could be assigned. Downstream analyses used only productive TCRbeta rearrangements and left out out-of-frame or stop-codon sequences. To compute clonality, Shannon entropy was normalized by the log of the number of unique productive sequences and then subtracted from one. Fisher's exact test with Benjamini-Hochberg correction, using a cutoff of adjusted p below 0.01, was how clones that differed between time points or between blood and tumor were identified. Imported from immuneACCESS, the table was reduced by TCRdb to in-frame sequences with V and J called. These copies leave out some clones; in studies compared against another copy, an unresolved V gene accounts for under half, and the cause of the remainder is not known. That table supplies the V and J calls and clone size; D and trimming were determined from the DNA. The sample table lists about 86,000 clones, more than 75% of them with a count of one. Of the sample, 13% to 15% is held by the ten largest clones.

The sequences come from PBMCs, collected around atezolizumab (anti-PD-L1) treatment. The sequence was obtained from a man in his sixties with urothelial cancer.

The DNA is TGTGCCAGCTCACCCCGGACAGGGAATGGCTACACCTTC. Its protein reads: CASSPRTGNGYTF. The rearranged chain carries TRBV18 and TRBJ1-2, with 8 central nucleotides matching TRBD1. CDR1 and CDR2 were assigned from the germline V gene as KGHSH and LQKENI. From the cysteine up to the phenylalanine, the CDR3 has a length of 13 residues. CDR3 DNA only is kept here, 39 bases in frame from base 1. V is cut back by 3 bases and J by 6 bases, with 3 bases in the junction unmatched.